Described below is a single T cell receptor (beta chain) sequence and its context. Sequenced by immunoSEQ multiplex PCR; TCRdb stores in-frame clones only, minus some. The sample holds approximately 130,000 clones, about 85% seen once. The source of the sample is a study of blood T cell repertoires in COVID-19. The specimen was peripheral blood. This receptor was taken from a human donor in a cohort sampled during active COVID-19.

The CDR3 loop is CASSIFGLSTDTQYF. DNA for the CDR3: TGTGCCAGTAGTATCTTTGGCCTTAGCACAGATACGCAGTATTTT. The V and J genes are TRBV19 and TRBJ2-3; D gene unclear. Looked up from germline, CDR1 is LNHDA and CDR2 is SQIVND (reference sequence). The CDR3 runs to 15 residues. Trimming shortened V by 3 bases and J by 0 bases, and 10 bases separated the two germline ends.